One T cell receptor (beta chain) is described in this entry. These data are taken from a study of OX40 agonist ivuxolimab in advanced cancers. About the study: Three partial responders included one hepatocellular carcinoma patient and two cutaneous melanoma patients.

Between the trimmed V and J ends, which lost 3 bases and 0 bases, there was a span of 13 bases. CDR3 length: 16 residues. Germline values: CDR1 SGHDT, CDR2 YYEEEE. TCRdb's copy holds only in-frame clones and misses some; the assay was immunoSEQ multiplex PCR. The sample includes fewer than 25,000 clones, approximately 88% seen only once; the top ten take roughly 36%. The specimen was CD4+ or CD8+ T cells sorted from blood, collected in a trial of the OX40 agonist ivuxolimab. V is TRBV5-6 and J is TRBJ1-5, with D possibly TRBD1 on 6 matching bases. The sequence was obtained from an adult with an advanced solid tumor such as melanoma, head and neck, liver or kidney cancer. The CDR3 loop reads CASSWGAVNSNQPQHF. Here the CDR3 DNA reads TGTGCCAGCAGCTGGGGGGCAGTCAATAGCAATCAGCCCCAGCATTTT. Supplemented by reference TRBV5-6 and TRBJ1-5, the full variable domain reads DAGVTQSPTHLIKTRGQQVTLRCSPKSGHDTVSWYQQALGQGPQFIFQYYEEEERQRGNFPDRFSGHQFPNYSSELNVNALLLGDSALYLCASSWGAVNSNQPQHFGDGTRLSIL.